This is a list of T cell receptor beta chains from one sample in a study of T cell responses to AZD1222 COVID-19 vaccine. Repertoires were generated with immunoSEQ multiplex PCR, while TCRdb's copy carries only in-frame clones and drops some. Of about 96,000 clones listed, 89% are singletons. Sequenced material: peripheral blood, taken on day 0 of AZD1222 vaccination. All receptors derive from an adult in good health. CDR3s include the opening cysteine and the closing phenylalanine or tryptophan. D genes are given only for firm matches. Only part of the rows carry a size: once, few, many, or a class if the clone is expanded.

abundance | j_gene | len | v_gene | d_gene | CDR3nt | CDR3aa
NA | TRBJ1-1 | 17 | TRBV9 | NA | TGTGCCAGCAGCGTAGGGTGGGACGTGAAGGGAGGCACTGAAGCTTTCTTT | CASSVGWDVKGGTEAFF
NA | TRBJ1-5 | 14 | TRBV7-2 | NA | TGTGCCAGCAGAGAACCGTATAGCAATCAGCCCCAGCATTTT | CASREPYSNQPQHF
NA | TRBJ1-1 | 16 | TRBV7-9 | TRBD1 | TGTGCCAGCAGCGAGGACAGGGGGCTGTCGAACACTGAAGCTTTCTTT | CASSEDRGLSNTEAFF
NA | TRBJ2-7 | 15 | TRBV27 | NA | TGTGCCAGCAGTTCACTGGGCAGGGCCACCTACGAGCAGTACTTC | CASSSLGRATYEQYF
NA | TRBJ1-1 | 13 | TRBV3-1/TRBV3-2 | NA | TGTGCCAGCAGCCAAGTTCTGGGCACTGAAGCTTTCTTT | CASSQVLGTEAFF
NA | TRBJ1-1 | 13 | TRBV18 | NA | TGTGCCAGCTCACCGGGGGGAAACACTGAAGCTTTCTTT | CASSPGGNTEAFF
NA | TRBJ2-7 | 13 | TRBV6-5 | TRBD1 | TGTGCCAGCAGTACAGGGGGGTCCTACGAGCAGTACTTC | CASSTGGSYEQYF
once | TRBJ1-1 | 13 | TRBV3-1/TRBV3-2 | NA | TGTGCCAGCAGCCAAGGGACAGTGATTTCGGCTTTCTTT | CASSQGTVISAFF
NA | TRBJ1-6 | 13 | TRBV12-3/TRBV12-4 | TRBD1 | TGTGCCAGCAGTTTAGGACAGGGACTTCCCCTCCACTTT | CASSLGQGLPLHF
NA | TRBJ1-2 | 16 | TRBV7-9 | NA | TGTGCCAGCAGCTTAGTAAAGGGAATCGGGGACTATGGCTACACCTTC | CASSLVKGIGDYGYTF
once | TRBJ1-2 | 15 | TRBV10-3 | TRBD1 | TGTGCCATCAGTGAGGGGACAGGGGGTCTCTATGGCTACACCTTC | CAISEGTGGLYGYTF
NA | TRBJ2-7 | 16 | TRBV19 | TRBD2 | TGTGCCAGTAGTCGACGACTAGCGGGGTCTGCCTACGAGCAGTACTTC | CASSRRLAGSAYEQYF
NA | TRBJ1-3 | 15 | TRBV7-2 | TRBD1 | TGTGCCAGCAGCGTCGGGACAGGGCCTGGAAACACCATATATTTT | CASSVGTGPGNTIYF
NA | TRBJ2-7 | 18 | TRBV24-1 | TRBD1 | TGTGCCACCAGTGATTTGCACCGGGACAGCGTTAGCTCCTACGAGCAGTACTTC | CATSDLHRDSVSSYEQYF
once | TRBJ1-6 | 14 | TRBV27 | NA | TGTGCCAGCAGGCAGGCGATTTTTAATTCACCCCTCCACTTT | CASRQAIFNSPLHF
NA | TRBJ2-1 | 13 | TRBV9 | NA | TGTGCCAGCGGCGGGGGCGCCTACAATGAGCAGTTCTTC | CASGGGAYNEQFF
NA | TRBJ2-5 | 15 | TRBV30 | TRBD2 | TGTGCCTGGAGTGTACATGCGGGGGGTCAAGAGACCCAGTACTTC | CAWSVHAGGQETQYF
NA | TRBJ2-4 | 15 | TRBV11-2 | TRBD1 | TGTGCCAGCAGCTTAGTTCCGGACAGGGCGAACATTCAGTACTTC | CASSLVPDRANIQYF
NA | TRBJ2-1 | 13 | TRBV6-5 | NA | TGTGCCAGCAGCTATTCCTGGTCCGGTGAGCAGTTCTTC | CASSYSWSGEQFF
NA | TRBJ1-2 | 12 | TRBV7-2 | TRBD1 | TGTGCCAGCAGCTTGACAGGGTCTGGCTACACCTTC | CASSLTGSGYTF
NA | TRBJ1-1 | 14 | TRBV6-5 | NA | TGTGCCAGCAGTAGCGGTGGAGTTATGGCTGAAGCTTTCTTT | CASSSGGVMAEAFF
once | TRBJ2-5 | 18 | TRBV3-1/TRBV3-2 | NA | TGTGCCAGCAGCCCCCTCAAGGGGGGGCAAAAGTACCAAGAGACCCAGTACTTC | CASSPLKGGQKYQETQYF
NA | TRBJ2-2 | 16 | TRBV5-4 | TRBD2 | TGTGCCAGCAGCGAACGCGGGGGGTCCCCTCTCGGCGAGCTGTTTTTT | CASSERGGSPLGELFF
NA | TRBJ1-2 | 13 | TRBV19 | NA | TGTGCCAGTAGTATTTCGGACACCCGTAGCTACACCTTC | CASSISDTRSYTF
NA | TRBJ1-5 | 14 | TRBV6-1 | NA | TGTGCCAGCAGTGAAGCTGGGGTCAATCAGCCCCAGCATTTT | CASSEAGVNQPQHF
NA | TRBJ2-7 | 15 | TRBV7-9 | NA | TGTGCCAGCAGCTTAGGGGTCAGGTCCACCTACGAGCAGTACTTC | CASSLGVRSTYEQYF
NA | TRBJ2-5 | 14 | TRBV10-1 | NA | TGCGCCAGCAGTGATGGGCCCGGATCGATCTCCCAGTACTTC | CASSDGPGSISQYF
NA | TRBJ2-5 | 17 | TRBV11-2 | TRBD1 | TGTGCCAGCAGCTTAGATCGTTGGGACAGGGGGTTGGAGACCCAGTACTTC | CASSLDRWDRGLETQYF
NA | TRBJ1-1 | 11 | TRBV2 | NA | TGTGCCACCCAACCGGACACTGAAGCTTTCTTT | CATQPDTEAFF
NA | TRBJ2-1 | 15 | TRBV5-4 | TRBD2 | TGTGCCAGCAGTTCCGCTAGCGGGGGTCGAGCCGAGCAGTTCTTC | CASSSASGGRAEQFF
NA | TRBJ1-5 | 15 | TRBV5-6 | TRBD1 | TGTGCCAGCAGCTTGAGGGGGCGGGCGGGGCAGCCCCAGCATTTT | CASSLRGRAGQPQHF
NA | TRBJ2-1 | 15 | TRBV7-8 | NA | TGTGCCAGCAGCTTAGTAGAGGGGACCTACAATGAGCAGTTCTTC | CASSLVEGTYNEQFF
NA | TRBJ2-7 | 14 | TRBV7-9 | NA | TGTGCCAGCAGCCACAGCCGGTTTCTCTACGAGCAGTACTTC | CASSHSRFLYEQYF
once | TRBJ1-6 | 17 | TRBV14 | TRBD1 | TGTGCCAGCAGCCAAGAACAGGGGCCTATCTATAATTCACCCCTCCACTTT | CASSQEQGPIYNSPLHF
NA | TRBJ1-3 | 15 | TRBV28 | TRBD1 | TGTGCCAGCAGTTCGGGACAGGGACCCGGAAACACCATATATTTT | CASSSGQGPGNTIYF
once | TRBJ2-7 | 13 | TRBV19 | TRBD1 | TGTGCCAGTTCGACAGGGTCCATTCGGGAGCAGTACTTC | CASSTGSIREQYF
NA | TRBJ1-4 | 12 | TRBV12-3/TRBV12-4 | NA | TGTGCCAGCAGTCGACGAGGGGAAAAACTGTTTTTT | CASSRRGEKLFF
NA | TRBJ1-4 | 18 | TRBV12-5 | TRBD1 | TGTGCTAGTGGTTTGGCCGGGACAGGGCCCGCAACTAATGAAAAACTGTTTTTT | CASGLAGTGPATNEKLFF
NA | TRBJ1-1 | 14 | TRBV4-2 | NA | TGTGCCAGCAGCCAAAGGTCCTATAACACTGAAGCTTTCTTT | CASSQRSYNTEAFF
NA | TRBJ2-7 | 13 | TRBV4-3 | NA | TGCGCCAGCAGCCAAGAGGTGGGCTACGAGCAGTACTTC | CASSQEVGYEQYF
NA | TRBJ1-1 | 12 | TRBV5-1 | NA | TGCGCCAGCAGCTTAAGTGACACTGAAGCTTTCTTT | CASSLSDTEAFF
few | TRBJ2-2 | 15 | TRBV10-3 | NA | TGTGCCATCAGTGACCGATCAGGACTCACCGGGGAGCTGTTTTTT | CAISDRSGLTGELFF